What follows are 18 T cell receptor beta chains derived from one specimen sequenced in a study of blood T cell repertoires in COVID-19. Sequenced by immunoSEQ multiplex PCR; TCRdb stores in-frame clones only, minus some. The table lists around 230,000 clones, 80% to 90% of them singletons. The sample consisted of peripheral blood. The receptors were sampled from a man aged 50-60 years with COVID-19, enrolled during active disease.

The V and J genes are TRBV6-6 and TRBJ1-5; D is uncertain. V was clipped by 7 bases and J by 1 base, with 17 bases between them. CDR1 and CDR2 (germline): MNHNY, SVGAGI (reference sequence). This CDR3 contains 16 residues. DNA of the CDR3: TGTGCCAGCACCCCTCTTGAGGGAGGCAGCAATCAGCCCCAGCATTTT. Encoded protein: CASTPLEGGSNQPQHF.

The CDR3 reads CAWSGVPSYNEQFF. CDR3 sequence (DNA): TGTGCCTGGAGCGGGGTGCCCTCCTACAATGAGCAGTTCTTC. This chain connects TRBV30 to TRBJ2-1; a weak D match, TRBD2 (5 bases). Trimming left V 3 bases short and J 0 bases short, with 9 bases between. This CDR3 contains 14 residues. Germline V CDR1 and CDR2: GTSNPN, SVGIG (reference sequence).

This sequence joins TRBV28 and TRBJ2-5, with a weak D call TRBD1 (5 bases). The germline V gene encodes CDR1 MDHEN and CDR2 SYDVKM. V gave up 3 bases and J gave up 3 bases, with 8 bases separating them. CDR3 length: 13 residues. Here the CDR3 DNA reads TGTGCCAGCAGTTTTTTCAGGGAAGAGACCCAGTACTTC. This sequence encodes CASSFFREETQYF.

V and J are TRBV7-9 and TRBJ2-5; D not certain. CDR1 SEHNR and CDR2 FQNEAQ come from the germline V gene (reference sequence). V was cut by 2 bases and J by 3 bases, with 7 bases left in between. The CDR3 sequence is 13 residues long. The DNA for the CDR3 is TGTGCCAGCAGCTTATTCGAGGAAGAGACCCAGTACTTC. Translated: CASSLFEEETQYF. The whole variable domain, filled in from reference TRBV7-9 and TRBJ2-5, reads DTGVSQNPRHKITKRGQNVTFRCDPISEHNRLYWYRQTLGQGPEFLTYFQNEAQLEKSRLLSDRFSAERPKGSFSTLEIQRTEQGDSAMYLCASSLFEEETQYFGPGTRLLVL.

This chain links TRBV28 with TRBJ1-3; 9 bases align to TRBD1. The CDR3 spans 14 residues. Germline V gene lookup returns CDR1 MDHEN and CDR2 SYDVKM. J gave up 5 bases and V 5 bases, and 4 bases lay outside the gene matches. The CDR3 protein is CASSPGTGRNTIYF. In DNA, the CDR3 is TGTGCCAGCAGTCCAGGGACAGGGAGAAACACCATATATTTT.

The chain carries TRBV12-3 or TRBV12-4 and TRBJ1-3; D is undetermined. Trimming stripped 5 bases from V and 1 base from J, with 3 bases between. The CDR3 is 12 residues long. The CDR3 DNA reads TGTGCCAGCAGTCGTTCTGGAAACACCATATATTTT. Translation gives CASSRSGNTIYF.

The chain employs TRBV9 and TRBJ1-4; no firm D call. The CDR3 runs 15 residues. Germline loops: CDR1 SGDLS, CDR2 YYNGEE. V lost 4 bases, J lost 3 bases, and 13 bases lay in between. CDR3: CASSLGRVSNEKLFF. The CDR3 DNA reads as TGTGCCAGCAGCCTCGGGAGGGTTTCTAATGAAAAACTGTTTTTT.

The rearrangement joins TRBV18 to TRBJ1-5, with a weak D call TRBD1 (5 bases). This CDR3 has 15 residues. Per germline, CDR1 KGHSH and CDR2 LQKENI. The V gene lost 3 bases and the J gene lost 5 bases, with 14 bases spanning the gap. The CDR3: CASSPPGQTDQPQHF. CDR3 sequence (DNA): TGTGCCAGCTCACCCCCAGGACAAACGGATCAGCCCCAGCATTTT.

This clone showed up just a few times. The J gene is TRBJ2-7, the V gene TRBV18, with 8 bases that match TRBD1. From germline, CDR1 is KGHSH and CDR2 LQKENI. After removal of 5 bases from V and 7 bases from J, the junction contained 13 bases not matched to a gene. The CDR3 sequence is 15 residues long. The CDR3 loop reads CASSTGTGRRGEQYF. DNA for the CDR3: TGTGCCAGCTCAACAGGGACAGGTCGGAGAGGAGAGCAGTACTTC.

This rearrangement joins TRBV15 to TRBJ2-2, with 15 bases fitting TRBD2. The CDR3 consists of 18 residues. V trimming: 2 bases; J trimming: 6 bases; junction bases outside the gene matches: 7. From germline, CDR1 is LNHNV and CDR2 YYDKDF (reference sequence). The chain's CDR3 is CATSRPYGLAGGPGELFF. The CDR3 nucleotides are TGTGCCACCAGCAGACCCTACGGACTAGCGGGGGGGCCCGGGGAGCTGTTTTTT. Using reference TRBV15 and TRBJ2-2 for the parts outside the CDR3, the full variable domain is DAMVIQNPRYQVTQFGKPVTLSCSQTLNHNVMYWYQQKSSQAPKLLFHYYDKDFNNEADTPDNFQSRRPNTSFCFLDIRSPGLGDTAMYLCATSRPYGLAGGPGELFFGEGSRLTVL.

The genes are TRBV7-3 and TRBJ2-3; TRBD1 matches 9 bases. Germline V CDR1 and CDR2: SGHTA, FQGTGA. The CDR3 is 15 residues long. V lost 2 bases to trimming and J lost 11 bases; unmatched junction nucleotides: 11. The CDR3 region has the DNA TGTGCCAGCAGCTTATTTCGGGACAGGGTCACTGAGCAGTATTTT. Translating gives CASSLFRDRVTEQYF.

The chain is built from TRBV7-6 and TRBJ2-7; 9 nucleotides match TRBD2. The CDR3 runs 16 residues. The V gene end was trimmed by 1 base and the J gene end by 2 bases; junction bases not matched to a gene: 6. The germline CDR1 and CDR2 sequences are SGHVS and FNYEAQ. Here the CDR3 DNA reads TGTGCCAGCAGCTTAGGTGCTAGCGGGGAAACCTACGAGCAGTACTTC. As protein: CASSLGASGETYEQYF. Complete variable domain (other parts from reference TRBV7-6 and TRBJ2-7): GAGVSQSPRYKVTKRGQDVALRCDPISGHVSLYWYRQALGQGPEFLTYFNYEAQQDKSGLPNDRFSAERPEGSISTLTIQRTEQRDSAMYRCASSLGASGETYEQYFGPGTRLTVT.

The chain combines TRBV2 with TRBJ1-1, with 7 bases lining up with TRBD1. V was clipped by 10 bases and J by 3 bases; unmatched bases: 11. The CDR3 runs 14 residues. Germline CDR1 reads SNHLY; CDR2 reads FYNNEI. CDR3: CAIRETGKDTEAFF. CDR3 sequence (DNA): TGTGCCATTCGTGAGACAGGGAAGGACACTGAAGCTTTCTTT. Drawing the rest from reference TRBV2 and TRBJ1-1, the complete variable domain is EPEVTQTPSHQVTQMGQEVILRCVPISNHLYFYWYRQILGQKVEFLVSFYNNEISEKSEIFDDQFSVERPDGSNFTLKIRSTKLEDSAMYFCAIRETGKDTEAFFGQGTRLTVV.

CDR3 nucleotides: TGTGCCAGCAGCCCGTTAGGGACAGGGCTTCAAGAGACCCAGTACTTC. The encoded protein is CASSPLGTGLQETQYF. The V call is TRBV7-7, the J call TRBJ2-5; 9 bases map to TRBD1. Trimming removed 5 bases from V and 2 bases from J; junction bases left unmatched: 9. The CDR3 covers 16 residues. The germline V gene encodes CDR1 SSHAT and CDR2 FNYEAQ (reference sequence).

This clone was seen a few times. The rearrangement uses TRBV7-2 and TRBJ2-1, with 8 bases that match TRBD1. This CDR3 spans 15 amino acids. The germline CDR1 and CDR2 sequences are SGHTA and FQGNSA. V shed 2 bases and J 3 bases; nucleotides not matched to a gene: 3. The CDR3 protein is CASSLMGTGYNEQFF. The CDR3 DNA reads as TGTGCCAGCAGCTTAATGGGGACAGGCTACAATGAGCAGTTCTTC.

About this clone itself: The limits of the CDR3 on the DNA are not certain, so only TCRdb's listed CDR3 is given. The chain uses TRBV27 and TRBJ2-1; TRBD1, as called in the table, went unchecked against the DNA. Germline loops: CDR1 MNHEY, CDR2 SMNVEV (reference sequence). The CDR3 has 13 amino acids, counting both end residues. This CDR3 reads CASSSSDGTEQFF.

The J gene is TRBJ2-7, the V gene TRBV7-9; 9 bases agree with TRBD1. Germline V lookup: CDR1 SEHNR, CDR2 FQNEAQ (reference sequence). With V trimmed by 5 bases and J by 3 bases, 8 bases remained unmatched. The CDR3 contains 15 residues. The CDR3 loop reads CASSLLDRGIYEQYF. The CDR3 DNA sequence: TGTGCCAGCAGCCTCCTGGACAGGGGAATCTACGAGCAGTACTTC.

V and J are TRBV9 and TRBJ1-2; 10 bases line up with TRBD1. The junction had 10 bases not matched to a gene; V was cut back by 0 bases and J by 8 bases. Germline CDR1 SGDLS, CDR2 YYNGEE. CDR3 size: 16 residues. CDR3 residues: CASSVARDRGQRGYTF. For the CDR3, the DNA is TGTGCCAGCAGCGTAGCGCGTGACAGGGGGCAGCGAGGCTACACCTTC.